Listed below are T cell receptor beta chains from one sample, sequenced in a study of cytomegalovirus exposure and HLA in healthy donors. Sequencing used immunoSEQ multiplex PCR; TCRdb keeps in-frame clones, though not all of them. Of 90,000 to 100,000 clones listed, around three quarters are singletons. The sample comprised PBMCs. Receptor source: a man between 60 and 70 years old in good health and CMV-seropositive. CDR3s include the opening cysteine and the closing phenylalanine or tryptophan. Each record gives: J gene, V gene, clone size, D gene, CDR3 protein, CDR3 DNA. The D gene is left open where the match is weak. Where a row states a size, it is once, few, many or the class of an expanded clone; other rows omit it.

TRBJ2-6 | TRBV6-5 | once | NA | CATQNPGANVLTF | TGTGCCACCCAGAACCCCGGGGCCAACGTCCTGACTTTC
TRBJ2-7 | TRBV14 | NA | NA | CASSQVSYEQYF | TGTGCCAGCAGCCAAGTCAGCTACGAGCAGTACTTC
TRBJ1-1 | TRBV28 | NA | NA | CASSAPGRGLEAFF | TGTGCCAGCAGTGCCCCCGGGAGAGGGCTTGAAGCTTTCTTT
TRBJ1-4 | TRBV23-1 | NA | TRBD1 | CASSQPGGGTNEKLFF | TGCGCCAGCAGTCAGCCAGGGGGAGGAACTAATGAAAAACTGTTTTTT
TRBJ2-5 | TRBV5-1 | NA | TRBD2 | CASSPGLAGGQETQYF | TGCGCCAGCAGCCCGGGACTAGCGGGGGGACAAGAGACCCAGTACTTC
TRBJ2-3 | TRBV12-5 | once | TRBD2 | CASGLALTSGGADTQYF | TGTGCTAGTGGTTTGGCCTTGACTAGCGGGGGGGCAGATACGCAGTATTTT
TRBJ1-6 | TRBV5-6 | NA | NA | CASSLGTVNSPLHF | TGTGCCAGCAGCTTGGGGACAGTTAATTCACCCCTCCACTTT
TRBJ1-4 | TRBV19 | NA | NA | CASSISGQSDEKLFF | TGTGCCAGTAGTATCTCTGGACAATCGGATGAAAAACTGTTTTTT
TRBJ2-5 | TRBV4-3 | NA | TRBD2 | CASSQGLAGGYQETQYF | TGCGCCAGCAGCCAAGGGCTAGCGGGGGGGTACCAAGAGACCCAGTACTTC
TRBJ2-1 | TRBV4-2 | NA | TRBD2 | CASSSLSGGLAEQFF | TGTGCCAGCAGCAGCCTGAGCGGGGGCCTAGCTGAGCAGTTCTTC
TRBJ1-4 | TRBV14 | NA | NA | CASSQDSSRANEKLFF | TGTGCCAGCAGCCAAGATTCATCCAGGGCTAATGAAAAACTGTTTTTT
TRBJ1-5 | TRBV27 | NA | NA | CASSFGTGTQPQHF | TGTGCCAGCAGTTTTGGAACAGGGACTCAGCCCCAGCATTTT
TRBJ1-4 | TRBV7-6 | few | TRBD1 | CASSLGQAYEKLFF | TGTGCCAGCAGCTTGGGACAGGCTTATGAAAAACTGTTTTTT
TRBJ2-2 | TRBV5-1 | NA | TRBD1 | CASTSIGTGKPGELFF | TGCGCCAGCACCTCTATCGGGACAGGCAAACCCGGGGAGCTGTTTTTT
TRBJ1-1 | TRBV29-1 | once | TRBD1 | CSVVVQGALTEAFF | TGCAGCGTTGTTGTTCAGGGGGCGTTGACTGAAGCTTTCTTT
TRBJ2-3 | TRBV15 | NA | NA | CATSKGLSTDTQYF | TGTGCCACCAGCAAGGGACTCTCCACAGATACGCAGTATTTT
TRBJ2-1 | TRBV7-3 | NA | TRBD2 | CASSVPGLGGYNEQFF | TGTGCCAGCAGCGTACCGGGACTAGGCGGCTACAATGAGCAGTTCTTC
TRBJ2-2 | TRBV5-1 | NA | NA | CASSLSLVGGGTGELFF | TGCGCCAGCAGCCTAAGTTTGGTTGGGGGAGGCACCGGGGAGCTGTTTTTT
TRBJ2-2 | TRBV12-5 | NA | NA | CAIDTANTGELFF | TGTGCTATCGACACCGCGAACACCGGGGAGCTGTTTTTT
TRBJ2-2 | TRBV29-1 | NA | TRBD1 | CSYTGDTGELFF | TGCAGCTATACAGGGGACACCGGGGAGCTGTTTTTT
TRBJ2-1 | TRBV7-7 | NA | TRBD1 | CASSLASAATGGGEQFF | TGTGCTAGCAGCTTAGCGTCGGCGGCGACAGGGGGGGGTGAGCAGTTCTTC
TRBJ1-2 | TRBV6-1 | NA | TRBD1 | CASSVVGTGIGYTF | TGTGCCAGCAGTGTTGTTGGGACAGGGATAGGCTACACCTTC
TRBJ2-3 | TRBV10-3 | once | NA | CATADSRTPTDTQYF | TGTGCCACAGCAGACAGCCGGACCCCCACAGATACGCAGTATTTT
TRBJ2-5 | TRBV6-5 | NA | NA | CASRPAWAGETQYF | TGTGCCAGCAGGCCCGCCTGGGCGGGAGAGACCCAGTACTTC
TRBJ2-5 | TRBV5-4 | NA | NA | CASSLVTVQETQYF | TGTGCCAGCAGCTTGGTGACAGTCCAAGAGACCCAGTACTTC
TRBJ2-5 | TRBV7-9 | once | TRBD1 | CSSSTGTGKETQYF | TGTTCCAGCAGTACGGGGACAGGGAAAGAGACCCAGTACTTC
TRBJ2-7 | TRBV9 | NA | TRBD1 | CASSVEAGGTYEQYF | TGTGCCAGCAGCGTAGAGGCAGGGGGTACCTACGAGCAGTACTTC
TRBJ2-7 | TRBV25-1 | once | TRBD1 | CASSGLQVTGTSYEQYF | TGTGCCAGCAGTGGCCTCCAGGTGACAGGGACCTCCTACGAGCAGTACTTC
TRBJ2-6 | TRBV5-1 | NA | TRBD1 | CASSLFSGGNVLTF | TGCGCCAGCAGCTTGTTCTCAGGGGGAAACGTCCTGACTTTC
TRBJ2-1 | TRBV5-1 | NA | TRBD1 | CASSQYNRQGGGNEQFF | TGCGCCAGCAGCCAATACAACAGACAGGGGGGAGGGAATGAGCAGTTCTTC
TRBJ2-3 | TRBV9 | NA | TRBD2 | CASYPKERGGGTDTQYF | TGTGCCAGCTACCCAAAGGAGCGGGGGGGCGGCACAGATACGCAGTATTTT
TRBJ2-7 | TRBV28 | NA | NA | CASSSLRGIVSQYF | TGTGCCAGCAGTTCCCTCAGAGGAATAGTCTCCCAGTACTTC
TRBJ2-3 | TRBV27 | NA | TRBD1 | CASSPRDRSTDTQYF | TGTGCCAGCAGCCCTCGGGACAGGAGCACAGATACGCAGTATTTT
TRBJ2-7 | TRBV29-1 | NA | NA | CSVEDPGLFWRGQYF | TGCAGCGTTGAAGATCCGGGACTCTTCTGGCGAGGGCAGTACTTC
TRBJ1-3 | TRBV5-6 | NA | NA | CASSLFSTWSSGNTIYF | TGTGCCAGCAGTCTGTTCTCCACTTGGAGCTCTGGAAACACCATATATTTT
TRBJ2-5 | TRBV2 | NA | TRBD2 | CASSGAGAGKETQYF | TGTGCCAGCAGTGGGGCAGGAGCGGGGAAAGAGACCCAGTACTTC
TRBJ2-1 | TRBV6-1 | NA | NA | CASSEARQQYNEQFF | TGTGCCAGCAGTGAAGCGCGACAGCAATACAATGAGCAGTTCTTC
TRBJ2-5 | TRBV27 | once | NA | CGMRRGNQETQYF | TGTGGAATGAGGCGGGGAAACCAAGAGACCCAGTACTTC
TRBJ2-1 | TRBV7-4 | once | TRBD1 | CASSLEAGGNEQFF | TGTGCCAGCAGCTTAGAGGCAGGGGGTAATGAGCAGTTCTTC